Each of the 10 T cell receptor beta chains below was sequenced from the same sample in a study of blood T cell repertoires in COVID-19. Profiling relied on immunoSEQ multiplex PCR, and the TCRdb table lists in-frame clones only, not all of them. The sample has some 150,000 clones; approximately 87% are singletons. Sequencing was done on a sample of peripheral blood. The receptors come from a woman aged 45-65 years with active or convalescent COVID-19.

V is TRBV3-1 (or the pseudogene TRBV3-2) and J is TRBJ2-6, with a tentative D call TRBD1 (5 bases). Trimming removed 2 bases at V and 0 bases at J, with 5 bases between. The length of the CDR3 is 15 residues. Per the germline V gene, CDR1 is LGHDT and CDR2 is YNNKEL (reference sequence). In DNA, the CDR3 is TGTGCCAGCAGCCAACAGGGCTCTGGGGCCAACGTCCTGACTTTC. Its protein product is CASSQQGSGANVLTF.

This rearrangement joins TRBV6-6 to TRBJ2-2; 8 nucleotides align to TRBD1. This CDR3 comprises 16 residues. The germline gives CDR1 MNHNY, CDR2 SVGAGI (reference sequence). The V and J ends lost 6 bases and 1 base, in that order; junction bases with no gene match: 7. CDR3 in amino acids: CASSPQGARNTGELFF. The CDR3 coding sequence is TGTGCCAGCAGCCCCCAGGGGGCGCGGAACACCGGGGAGCTGTTTTTT.

This rearrangement joins TRBV7-2 to TRBJ2-1; 10 bases agree with TRBD1. V shed 5 bases and J 3 bases; nucleotides not matched to a gene: 7. Looked up from germline, CDR1 is SGHTA and CDR2 is FQGNSA. The CDR3 extends over 16 amino acids. CDR3 sequence (DNA): TGTGCCAGCAGCCCGCTAGGGACAGGGGACTACAATGAGCAGTTCTTC. Translating it yields CASSPLGTGDYNEQFF. The full variable domain, completed using reference TRBV7-2 and TRBJ2-1, is GAGVSQSPSNKVTEKGKDVELRCDPISGHTALYWYRQSLGQGLEFLIYFQGNSAPDKSGLPSDRFSAERTGGSVSTLTIQRTQQEDSAVYLCASSPLGTGDYNEQFFGPGTRLTVL.

In nucleotides, the CDR3 is TGCGCCAGCAGCCAAGACCGGGACAGTTACGAGGGCTACACCTTC. Its translation: CASSQDRDSYEGYTF. The genes are TRBV4-1 and TRBJ1-2; 7 bases are shared with TRBD1. Germline V gene lookup returns CDR1 MGHRA and CDR2 YSYEKL. V dropped 0 bases and J dropped 8; count of bases not matched to a gene: 9. The CDR3 totals 15 residues.

The rearrangement links TRBV5-1 to TRBJ2-7; 9 nucleotides align to TRBD2. Germline loops: CDR1 SGHRS, CDR2 YFSETQ. After removal of 0 bases from V and 2 bases from J, the junction contained 9 bases not matched to a gene. There are 17 residues in the CDR3. CDR3 amino acids: CASSLGGPAGGTYEQYF. The CDR3 DNA reads as TGCGCCAGCAGCTTGGGAGGTCCAGCGGGGGGTACCTACGAGCAGTACTTC.

As concerns this clone: This specimen includes other DNA sequences encoding the same CDR3. The CDR3 nucleotides are TGTGCCAGCAGCCAAGCAGGGCTGAACACTGAAGCTTTCTTT. It translates to CASSQAGLNTEAFF. This chain joins TRBV3-1 (or the pseudogene TRBV3-2) and TRBJ1-1; TRBD1 might be the D (5 bases). Germline values: CDR1 LGHDT, CDR2 YNNKEL (reference sequence). The CDR3 contains 14 residues. Trimming took 1 base from V and 0 from J, leaving 6 bases between them.

The chain is built from TRBV30 and TRBJ1-1; 7 bases map to TRBD1. CDR3 size: 19 residues. After removal of 0 bases from V and 0 bases from J, the junction contained 16 bases not matched to a gene. Germline loops: CDR1 GTSNPN, CDR2 SVGIG (reference sequence). The CDR3 nucleotides are TGTGCCTGGAGTGTACGAGCGCGGGTAGGGGGCTACATGAACACTGAAGCTTTCTTT. It encodes CAWSVRARVGGYMNTEAFF.

The rearrangement links TRBV5-4 to TRBJ2-3; 11 positions agree with TRBD1. The V gene's germline CDR1 is SGHNT and CDR2 YYREEE (reference sequence). V gave up 4 bases and J gave up 5 bases; unmatched junction bases: 3. This CDR3 contains 14 residues. Here the CDR3 reads CASSRGTGGDTQYF. For the CDR3, the DNA is TGTGCCAGCAGCCGTGGGACAGGGGGAGATACGCAGTATTTT.

This clone was seen only once. The rearrangement joins TRBV30 to TRBJ2-3; a possible D gene is TRBD2 (5 bases). Germline V gene data show CDR1 as GTSNPN and CDR2 as SVGIG (reference sequence). The V and J ends lost 2 bases and 0 bases respectively, with 9 bases between them. The CDR3 covers 14 residues. The CDR3 sequence is CAWSIGGSTDTQYF. Written as DNA, the CDR3 is TGTGCCTGGAGTATTGGCGGGAGCACAGATACGCAGTATTTT.

V gene TRBV7-3 combines with J gene TRBJ2-1, with 10 bases fitting TRBD2. The trim removed 4 bases at V and 7 bases at J, leaving 13 bases unmatched. Germline V gives CDR1 SGHTA, CDR2 FQGTGA. This CDR3 region has 17 residues. The CDR3 loop is CASSSPLAGGRGNEQFF. DNA of the CDR3: TGTGCCAGCAGCTCACCATTAGCGGGGGGTCGAGGGAATGAGCAGTTCTTC.